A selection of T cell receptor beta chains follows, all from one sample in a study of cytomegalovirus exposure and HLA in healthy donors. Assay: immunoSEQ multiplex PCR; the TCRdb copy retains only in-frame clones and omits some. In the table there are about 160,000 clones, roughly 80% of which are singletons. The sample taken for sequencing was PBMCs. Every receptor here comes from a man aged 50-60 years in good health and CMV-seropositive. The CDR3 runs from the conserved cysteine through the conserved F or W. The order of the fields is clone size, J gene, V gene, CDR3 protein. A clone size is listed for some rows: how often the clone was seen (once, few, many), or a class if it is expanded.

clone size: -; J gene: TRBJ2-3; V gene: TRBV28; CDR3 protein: CASSFPSGLTDTQYF
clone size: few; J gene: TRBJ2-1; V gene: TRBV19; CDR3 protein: CASSILWTSGSTSYNEQFF
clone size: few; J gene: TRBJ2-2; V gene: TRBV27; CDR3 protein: CASRSRSRGGELFF
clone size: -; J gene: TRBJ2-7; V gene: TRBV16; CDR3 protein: CASSLRRGADEQYF
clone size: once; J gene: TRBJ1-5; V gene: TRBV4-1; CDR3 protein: CASSQRGSGQPQHF
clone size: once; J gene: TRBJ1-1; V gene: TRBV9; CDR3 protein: CASSTSGWTEAFF
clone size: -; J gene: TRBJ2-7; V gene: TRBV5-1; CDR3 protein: CASSLGSGNPYEQYF
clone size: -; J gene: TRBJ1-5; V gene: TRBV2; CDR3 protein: CASRRPGNQPQHF
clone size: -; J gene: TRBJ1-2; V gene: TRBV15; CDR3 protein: CATSRPAGQNYGYTF
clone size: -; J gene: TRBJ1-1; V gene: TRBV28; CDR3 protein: CASRTYTEAFF
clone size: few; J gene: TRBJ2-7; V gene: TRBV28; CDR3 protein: CASTSVYEQYF
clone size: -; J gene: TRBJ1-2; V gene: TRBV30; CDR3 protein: CAWLLEAFGGYTF
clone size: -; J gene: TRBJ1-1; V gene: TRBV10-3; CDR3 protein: CAIGSTEGGSEAFF
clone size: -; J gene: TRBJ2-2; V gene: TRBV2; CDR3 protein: CASTGGGELFF
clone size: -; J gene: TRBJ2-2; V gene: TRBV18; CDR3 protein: CASSSRTQTGATGELFF
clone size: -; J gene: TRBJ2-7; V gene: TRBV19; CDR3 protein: CASSGRLAGPYEQYF
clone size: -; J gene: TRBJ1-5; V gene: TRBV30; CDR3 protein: CAWNDRNQPQHF
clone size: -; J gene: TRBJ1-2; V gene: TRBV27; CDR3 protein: CASSLQGYGYTF
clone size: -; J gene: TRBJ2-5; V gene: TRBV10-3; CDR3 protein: CAISVGGSQETQYF
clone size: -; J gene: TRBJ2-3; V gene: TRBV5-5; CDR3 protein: CASSAGWDTQYF
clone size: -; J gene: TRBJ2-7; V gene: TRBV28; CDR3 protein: CASSFQGLAIYEQYF
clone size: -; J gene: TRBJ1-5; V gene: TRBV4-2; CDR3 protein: CASSESQGDQPQHF
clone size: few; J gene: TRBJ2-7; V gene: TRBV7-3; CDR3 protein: CASSLTAAYEQYF
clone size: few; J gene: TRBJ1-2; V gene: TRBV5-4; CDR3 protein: CASSAEVDYGYTF
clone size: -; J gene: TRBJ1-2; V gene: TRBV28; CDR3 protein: CASSPSDYGYTF
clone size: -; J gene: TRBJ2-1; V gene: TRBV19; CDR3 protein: CASSVTGDNEQFF
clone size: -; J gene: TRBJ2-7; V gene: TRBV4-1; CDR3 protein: CASSQGTGEQYF
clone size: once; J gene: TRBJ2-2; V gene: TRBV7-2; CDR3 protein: CASNRLGQGNGELFF
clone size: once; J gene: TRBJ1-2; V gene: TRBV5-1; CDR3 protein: CASSLGQGGNYTF
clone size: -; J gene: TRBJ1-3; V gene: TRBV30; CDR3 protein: CAWSDYTIYF
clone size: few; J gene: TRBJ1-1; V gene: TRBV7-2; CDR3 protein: CASSLSRTVSMAEAFF
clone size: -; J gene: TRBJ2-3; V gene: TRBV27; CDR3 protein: CASSPYNENTQYF
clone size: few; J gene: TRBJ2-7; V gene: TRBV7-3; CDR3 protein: CASSLSGSYEQYF
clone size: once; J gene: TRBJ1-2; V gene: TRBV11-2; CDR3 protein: CASSLPTGDGYTF
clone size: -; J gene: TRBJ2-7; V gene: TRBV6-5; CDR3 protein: CASSSPSGSKGEQYF
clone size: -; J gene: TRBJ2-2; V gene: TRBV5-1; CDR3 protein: CASSFAGTGSTGELFF
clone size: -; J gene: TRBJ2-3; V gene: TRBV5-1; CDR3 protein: CASSLAGLAGGSTDTQYF
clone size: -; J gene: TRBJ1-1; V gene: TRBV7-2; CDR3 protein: CASTVFGQFEAFF
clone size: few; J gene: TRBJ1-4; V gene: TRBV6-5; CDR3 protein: CASSYDSSYEKLFF
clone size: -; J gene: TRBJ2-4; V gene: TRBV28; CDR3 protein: CASSFPGDRNIQYF
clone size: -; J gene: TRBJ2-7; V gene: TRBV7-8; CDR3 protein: CASIGTGIHEQYF
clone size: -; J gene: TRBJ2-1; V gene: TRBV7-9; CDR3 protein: CASRSGTSGGYNEQFF
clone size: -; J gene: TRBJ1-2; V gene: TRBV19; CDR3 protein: CASNVAVGVYGYTF